This passage covers 27 T cell receptor beta chains from one sample sequenced in a study of radiation and T cells in renal cell carcinoma. Time point here: blood 4 weeks post-SBRT, at nephrectomy. This sample's treatment: 15 Gy SBRT to primary tumor, nephrectomy 4 weeks later. The table came from immunoSEQ multiplex PCR; TCRdb's copy has only in-frame clones and leaves some out. The sample has around 170,000 clones; about 87% are singletons. Here the sequenced sample was blood, taken from a patient whose treatment included radiotherapy and nephrectomy. The receptor set was obtained from a woman aged 50 to 60 with renal cell carcinoma.

This CDR3 is CASTFSQGAKNIQYF. The DNA of the CDR3 is TGTGCCAGCACCTTCTCTCAGGGAGCCAAAAACATTCAGTACTTC. The chain recombines TRBV7-2 with TRBJ2-4, with a possible D match to TRBD1 (5 bases). Germline values: CDR1 SGHTA, CDR2 FQGNSA. With 7 bases removed from V and 0 bases from J, the gap between germline ends came to 13 bases. The CDR3 length is 15 residues.

V is TRBV7-2 and J is TRBJ1-1; D might be TRBD1 (5 bases). Germline values: CDR1 SGHTA, CDR2 FQGNSA. The CDR3 loop spans 16 amino acids. V was clipped by 1 base and J by 6 bases, with 18 bases between them. The CDR3 DNA reads TGTGCCAGCAGCTTAGAAGCTCCGGGGCTTGTCGCTGAAGCTTTCTTT. This codes for CASSLEAPGLVAEAFF.

The chain joins TRBV7-2 to TRBJ1-5; 7 nucleotides align to TRBD1. CDR3 length: 15 amino acids. The germline gives CDR1 SGHTA, CDR2 FQGNSA. With 4 bases clipped from V and 3 bases from J, the junction kept 6 bases outside the gene matches. The DNA of the CDR3 is TGTGCCAGCAGCTACGGACAGGTGAACAATCAGCCCCAGCATTTT. It is translated as CASSYGQVNNQPQHF.

The chain is built from TRBV10-3 and TRBJ2-5; D perhaps matches TRBD2 (6 bases). Germline V gives CDR1 ENHRY, CDR2 SYGVKD. The CDR3 runs 13 residues. Trimming cost V 4 bases and J 5 bases, with 11 bases left between them. CDR3 in amino acids: CAISVSGRETQYF. CDR3 coding DNA: TGTGCCATCAGTGTTTCGGGGAGGGAGACCCAGTACTTC.

The chain links TRBV6-4 to TRBJ2-3; TRBD1 agrees at 8 bases. Germline V gene data show CDR1 as MRHNA and CDR2 as SNTAGT. The CDR3 runs 14 residues. Trimming cost V 5 bases and J 3 bases; bases outside gene matches: 4. CDR3 protein: CASSNRDRTDTQYF. CDR3 nucleotide sequence: TGTGCCAGCAGTAACCGGGACAGGACAGATACGCAGTATTTT.

V usage is TRBV5-4 and J usage is TRBJ1-1; D ambiguous. The CDR3 is 14 residues long. The germline gives CDR1 SGHNT, CDR2 YYREEE (reference sequence). Trimming removed 0 bases from V and 2 bases from J, with 8 bases in between. The CDR3 nucleotides are TGTGCCAGCAGCTTGGTAGGGATCAACACTGAAGCTTTCTTT. This codes for CASSLVGINTEAFF. Variable domain in full (rest from reference TRBV5-4 and TRBJ1-1): ETGVTQSPTHLIKTRGQQVTLRCSSQSGHNTVSWYQQALGQGPQFIFQYYREEENGRGNFPPRFSGLQFPNYSSELNVNALELDDSALYLCASSLVGINTEAFFGQGTRLTVV.

V gene TRBV25-1 combines with J gene TRBJ2-2; 9 nucleotides align to TRBD2. V was clipped by 3 bases and J by 5 bases; unmatched bases: 4. The germline V gene encodes CDR1 MGHDK and CDR2 SYGVNS. The CDR3 is made up of 15 amino acids. CDR3 nucleotide sequence: TGTGCCAGCAGTGAGCGGGGGGGAGGTACCGGGGAGCTGTTTTTT. Its translation is CASSERGGGTGELFF.

The CDR3 protein is CASSLVGQITDTQYF. In DNA, the CDR3 is TGTGCCAGCAGCTTAGTGGGACAGATCACAGATACGCAGTATTTT. The V and J genes are TRBV7-2 and TRBJ2-3; 7 bases are shared with TRBD1. V trimming: 1 base; J trimming: 2 bases; junction bases outside the gene matches: 3. The CDR3 is 15 amino acids. Germline V gives CDR1 SGHTA, CDR2 FQGNSA.

V is TRBV6-1 and J is TRBJ2-7; maybe TRBD1 (6 bases). CDR1 and CDR2 from the germline V gene are MNHNS and SASEGT. Trimming pared 9 bases from V and 1 base from J, leaving 16 bases between. The CDR3 contains 14 residues. The CDR3 sequence is CASRLGQDSYEQYF. In DNA, the CDR3 is TGTGCCAGTCGCTTGGGACAAGATTCCTACGAGCAGTACTTC.

The chain recombines TRBV18 with TRBJ1-6; possible D gene TRBD1, 6 bases. The CDR3 has 15 amino acids. Trimming left V 8 bases short and J 5 bases short, with 16 bases between. From germline, CDR1 is KGHSH and CDR2 LQKENI. Here the CDR3 reads CASGLAGADNSPLHF. The CDR3 bases are TGTGCCAGCGGACTTGCGGGGGCGGATAATTCACCCCTCCACTTT.

The CDR3 DNA is TGTGCCAGCAGCCAAGCGTTGGGACACGGCGGGTACGAGCAGTACTTC. Residues: CASSQALGHGGYEQYF. V and J are TRBV4-2 and TRBJ2-7, with a possible D match to TRBD1 (6 bases). CDR3 length equals 16 residues. In germline, CDR1 is LGHNA, CDR2 YNFKEQ. V was trimmed by 1 base and J by 4 bases, leaving 17 bases between them.

The chain recombines TRBV10-3 with TRBJ1-1; TRBD1 aligns across 7 bases. V was clipped by 2 bases and J by 4 bases; unmatched bases: 10. The CDR3 is 16 amino acids. Per germline, CDR1 ENHRY and CDR2 SYGVKD. CDR3 amino acids: CAISEAATGLGTEAFF. The CDR3 nucleotides read TGTGCCATCAGTGAGGCTGCGACAGGGTTAGGCACTGAAGCTTTCTTT.

J is TRBJ2-2 and V is TRBV4-2; weak D call: TRBD2 (5 bases). The V gene's germline CDR1 is LGHNA and CDR2 YNFKEQ. V gave up 8 bases and J gave up 0 bases, with 19 bases separating them. The CDR3 runs to 17 residues. The CDR3 sequence: CASVPSFERPNTGELFF. The CDR3 DNA is TGTGCCAGCGTCCCATCTTTCGAGCGGCCGAACACCGGGGAGCTGTTTTTT.

V usage is TRBV2 and J usage is TRBJ2-1; no firm D call. The germline gives CDR1 SNHLY, CDR2 FYNNEI. The CDR3 runs to 15 residues. The V end was cut by 4 bases, the J end by 2 bases, with 12 bases between. This CDR3 is CASSVGQRPYNEQFF. For the CDR3, the DNA is TGTGCCAGCAGTGTTGGGCAGCGCCCCTACAATGAGCAGTTCTTC. Filled out from reference TRBV2 and TRBJ2-1, the complete variable domain reads EPEVTQTPSHQVTQMGQEVILRCVPISNHLYFYWYRQILGQKVEFLVSFYNNEISEKSEIFDDQFSVERPDGSNFTLKIRSTKLEDSAMYFCASSVGQRPYNEQFFGPGTRLTVL.

This clone was seen once. The chain uses TRBV7-8 and TRBJ1-5; weak D call: TRBD1 (6 bases). This CDR3 is built from 18 residues. V lost 4 bases and J lost 1, with 20 bases in between. CDR1 and CDR2 (germline): SGHVS, FQNEAQ. The CDR3 region is CASSSDRIPQGSNQPQHF. DNA of the CDR3: TGTGCCAGCAGCTCCGACAGGATACCCCAAGGGAGCAATCAGCCCCAGCATTTT. The full variable domain, with the rest looked up from reference TRBV7-8 and TRBJ1-5, is GAGVSQSPRYKVAKRGQDVALRCDPISGHVSLFWYQQALGQGPEFLTYFQNEAQLDKSGLPSDRFFAERPEGSVSTLKIQRTQQEDSAVYLCASSSDRIPQGSNQPQHFGDGTRLSIL.

CDR3 coding DNA: TGTGCCAGCACCGACAGGGCCAACACCGGGGAGCTGTTTTTT. This encodes CASTDRANTGELFF. The genes are TRBV7-3 and TRBJ2-2, with 7 bases matching TRBD1. Germline V gene data show CDR1 as SGHTA and CDR2 as FQGTGA. V lost 7 bases to trimming and J lost 2 bases; unmatched junction nucleotides: 4. The CDR3 spans 14 residues.

The genes are TRBV6-5 and TRBJ1-2; D unclear. Germline V gives CDR1 MNHEY, CDR2 SVGAGI. The V and J ends lost 4 bases and 4 bases respectively, with 10 bases between them. The CDR3 runs to 13 residues. The chain's CDR3 is CASSSPRFYGYTF. CDR3 nucleotides: TGTGCCAGCAGTTCCCCAAGATTCTATGGCTACACCTTC.

The chain is built from TRBV7-2 and TRBJ1-1; D is ambiguous. Germline CDR1 reads SGHTA; CDR2 reads FQGNSA. The germline V and J ends were trimmed by 9 bases and 8 bases, with 25 bases remaining between them. The CDR3 runs to 15 residues. CDR3 in DNA: TGTGCCAGGGCCCCCACGCCGGTACCCGCCGTGGAAGCTTTCTTT. This codes for CARAPTPVPAVEAFF.

The V and J genes are TRBV7-2 and TRBJ2-7, with 10 bases matching TRBD1. The CDR3 sequence is 13 residues long. V was pared by 11 bases and J by 7 bases, with 11 bases of the junction left unmatched. CDR1 SGHTA and CDR2 FQGNSA come from the germline V gene. The CDR3 is CASTGTGASEQYF. The DNA of the CDR3 is TGTGCCTCGACCGGGACAGGGGCTTCGGAGCAGTACTTC.

The rearrangement uses TRBV10-3 and TRBJ2-7; D may be TRBD1 or TRBD2 (5 bases each). Trimming took 0 bases from V and 5 from J, leaving 11 bases between them. CDR3 length: 14 residues. Looked up from germline, CDR1 is ENHRY and CDR2 is SYGVKD. CDR3 nucleotides: TGTGCCATCAGTGAGTCGGGGGTAGGCCACGAGCAGTACTTC. Its translation: CAISESGVGHEQYF.

The chain carries TRBV4-1 and TRBJ2-3; D unclear. CDR1 and CDR2 (germline): MGHRA, YSYEKL. The CDR3 contains 16 residues. Trimming took 1 base from V and 0 from J, leaving 11 bases between them. CDR3 loop: CASSQVQGVSTDTQYF. Written as DNA, the CDR3 is TGCGCCAGCAGCCAAGTACAAGGTGTTAGCACAGATACGCAGTATTTT.

This clone appeared once. V gene TRBV21-1 combines with J gene TRBJ1-6; TRBD1 is the table's D call and was not checked against the DNA. TRBV21-1 is a pseudogene segment. CDR3 size: 14 residues. CDR3 nucleotide sequence: TGTGCCAGCAGCATCCGGACAGGGGACTCACCCCTCCACTTT. It yields the protein CASSIRTGDSPLHF.

The V gene is TRBV4-1, the J gene TRBJ1-3; D possibly corresponds to TRBD1 (6 bases). The CDR3 spans 16 residues. V lost 0 bases, J lost 3 bases, and 12 bases lay in between. The germline CDR1 and CDR2 sequences are MGHRA and YSYEKL. The CDR3 bases are TGCGCCAGCAGCCAAGATGCCAGGGGCGGTGGAAACACCATATATTTT. The encoded protein is CASSQDARGGGNTIYF.

This clone has only one observation. The genes are TRBV5-1 and TRBJ2-5, with TRBD2 matching 8 bases. V shed 0 bases and J 1 base; nucleotides not matched to a gene: 5. This CDR3 has 16 residues. CDR1 is SGHRS and CDR2 is YFSETQ in the germline V gene. CDR3: CASSLEGGGLQETQYF. The CDR3 nucleotides read TGCGCCAGCAGCTTGGAGGGCGGGGGGCTCCAAGAGACCCAGTACTTC. The full variable domain, its missing parts supplied by reference TRBV5-1 and TRBJ2-5, is KAGVTQTPRYLIKTRGQQVTLSCSPISGHRSVSWYQQTPGQGLQFLFEYFSETQRNKGNFPGRFSGRQFSNSRSEMNVSTLELGDSALYLCASSLEGGGLQETQYFGPGTRLLVL.

In this sample, this clone turned up a few times. The genes are TRBV6-4 and TRBJ1-5; D is unclear. The V and J ends lost 6 bases and 0 bases respectively, with 9 bases between them. The CDR3 runs to 14 residues. Germline V gene data show CDR1 as MRHNA and CDR2 as SNTAGT. The CDR3 coding sequence is TGTGCCAGCAGCCAGGAGTATAGCAATCAGCCCCAGCATTTT. This gives the protein CASSQEYSNQPQHF.

This chain uses TRBV19 with TRBJ1-1, with TRBD1 matching 7 bases. Germline values: CDR1 LNHDA, CDR2 SQIVND (reference sequence). The CDR3 consists of 14 residues. J was trimmed by 1 base and V by 3 bases; bases with no gene match: 2. The CDR3 reads CASSIGDRNTEAFF. CDR3 nucleotides: TGTGCCAGTAGTATTGGGGACAGGAACACTGAAGCTTTCTTT.

This chain uses TRBV7-2 with TRBJ2-1, with TRBD2 as a possible D gene (5 bases). The ends were cut back, 5 bases at V and 0 bases at J, with 14 bases in the middle. Germline CDR1 is SGHTA and CDR2 is FQGNSA. This CDR3 contains 16 residues. The CDR3 DNA sequence: TGTGCCAGCAGCGCCGCGGTCGGGAACTCCTACAATGAGCAGTTCTTC. It codes for CASSAAVGNSYNEQFF.